These T cell receptor beta chains were read from a single sample in a study of T cell responses to AZD1222 COVID-19 vaccine. The data were produced by immunoSEQ multiplex PCR, yet TCRdb's version contains in-frame clones alone and is incomplete. The table lists 130,000 to 150,000 clones, 75% to 90% of them singletons. Sequenced material: peripheral blood, taken on day 0 of AZD1222 vaccination. The receptors derive from an adult in good health. Both conserved end residues are part of each CDR3. D genes are given only for firm matches. Size tells how often a clone was seen (once, few, many) or the class of an expanded clone, and some rows leave it out.

J gene: TRBJ1-2
clone size: once
D gene: .
V gene: TRBV11-3
CDR3 DNA: TGTGCCAGCACCCCCGGGATGCGATATGGCTACACCTTC
CDR3 protein: CASTPGMRYGYTF

J gene: TRBJ1-1
clone size: .
D gene: .
V gene: TRBV28
CDR3 DNA: TGTGCCAGCAGTGCCTACTTAGAAGCTTTCTTT
CDR3 protein: CASSAYLEAFF

J gene: TRBJ2-2
clone size: .
D gene: TRBD2
V gene: TRBV5-1
CDR3 DNA: TGCGCCAGCAGCTTAGCTAGCGGGAGCGCCGGGGAGCTGTTTTTT
CDR3 protein: CASSLASGSAGELFF

J gene: TRBJ1-1
clone size: .
D gene: .
V gene: TRBV7-9
CDR3 DNA: TGTGCCAGCACCCCCCCCGGGGGGGGCGAAGCTTTCTTT
CDR3 protein: CASTPPGGGEAFF

J gene: TRBJ1-1
clone size: .
D gene: TRBD1
V gene: TRBV7-6
CDR3 DNA: TGTGCCAGCAGCAGTGGGACAGGTGGGGCGAACACTGAAGCTTTCTTT
CDR3 protein: CASSSGTGGANTEAFF

J gene: TRBJ2-1
clone size: .
D gene: .
V gene: TRBV14
CDR3 DNA: TGTGCCAGCAGCCAGGACTACACAGGGACTCTCTACAATGAGCAGTTCTTC
CDR3 protein: CASSQDYTGTLYNEQFF

J gene: TRBJ1-6
clone size: .
D gene: .
V gene: TRBV7-2
CDR3 DNA: TGTGCCAGCAGCTTAGCCCGGGGAATGGTGCGTGGCAGGGACTATAATTCACCCCTCCACTTT
CDR3 protein: CASSLARGMVRGRDYNSPLHF

J gene: TRBJ2-7
clone size: .
D gene: TRBD1
V gene: TRBV5-5
CDR3 DNA: TGTGCCAGCCGTGCAGGGGGTGGGTACGAGCAGTACTTC
CDR3 protein: CASRAGGGYEQYF

J gene: TRBJ2-7
clone size: once
D gene: TRBD2
V gene: TRBV28
CDR3 DNA: TGTGCCAGCAGGTCGACTAGCGCGAGGGCCTACGAGCAGTACTTC
CDR3 protein: CASRSTSARAYEQYF

J gene: TRBJ1-1
clone size: .
D gene: .
V gene: TRBV2
CDR3 DNA: TGTGCCAGCAGTGATAGCTGGACCACTGAAGCTTTCTTT
CDR3 protein: CASSDSWTTEAFF

J gene: TRBJ2-3
clone size: .
D gene: .
V gene: TRBV7-2
CDR3 DNA: TGTGCCAGCAGCTTATCCGGAAGCAATCAGCCCCAGTATTTT
CDR3 protein: CASSLSGSNQPQYF

J gene: TRBJ2-5
clone size: .
D gene: .
V gene: TRBV18
CDR3 DNA: TGTGCCAGCTCACCACGGCCTCCGGAGACCCAGTACTTC
CDR3 protein: CASSPRPPETQYF

J gene: TRBJ1-1
clone size: .
D gene: TRBD1
V gene: TRBV2
CDR3 DNA: TGTGCCAGCCACAGGGGAGACACTGAAGCTTTCTTT
CDR3 protein: CASHRGDTEAFF

J gene: TRBJ1-1
clone size: once
D gene: .
V gene: TRBV7-3
CDR3 DNA: TGTGCCAGCAGCTCAGAGCCAACCATTAACACTGAAGCTTTCTTT
CDR3 protein: CASSSEPTINTEAFF

J gene: TRBJ1-2
clone size: .
D gene: TRBD1
V gene: TRBV30
CDR3 DNA: TGTGCCTGGACAGGGACAGGGAATGGCTACACCTTC
CDR3 protein: CAWTGTGNGYTF

J gene: TRBJ2-5
clone size: .
D gene: TRBD1
V gene: TRBV6-5
CDR3 DNA: TGTGCCAGCAGTCAGGACAGGGCAGAGACCCAGTACTTC
CDR3 protein: CASSQDRAETQYF

J gene: TRBJ1-1
clone size: .
D gene: .
V gene: TRBV7-9
CDR3 DNA: TGTGCCAGCAGCCCGAACCCGGCGGTGAACACTGAAGCTTTCTTT
CDR3 protein: CASSPNPAVNTEAFF

J gene: TRBJ1-4
clone size: once
D gene: .
V gene: TRBV18
CDR3 DNA: TGTGCCAGCTCACCACCCGTTAATGAAAAACTGTTTTTT
CDR3 protein: CASSPPVNEKLFF

J gene: TRBJ2-1
clone size: .
D gene: .
V gene: TRBV3-1/TRBV3-2
CDR3 DNA: TGTGCCAGCAGCCAACCAGGGGGGGACAATGAGCAGTTCTTC
CDR3 protein: CASSQPGGDNEQFF

J gene: TRBJ1-1
clone size: .
D gene: .
V gene: TRBV5-1
CDR3 DNA: TGCGCCAGCAGCTTGGGACAGACTGAAGCTTTCTTT
CDR3 protein: CASSLGQTEAFF

J gene: TRBJ2-1
clone size: .
D gene: .
V gene: TRBV7-6
CDR3 DNA: TGTGCCAGCAGCTTAGGAGGGCTCCCCTACAATGAGCAGTTCTTC
CDR3 protein: CASSLGGLPYNEQFF

J gene: TRBJ1-1
clone size: few
D gene: .
V gene: TRBV6-1
CDR3 DNA: TGTGCCAGCAGTGAATGGGGGGCGGGTGAAGCTTTCTTT
CDR3 protein: CASSEWGAGEAFF

J gene: TRBJ2-7
clone size: .
D gene: TRBD2
V gene: TRBV6-2/TRBV6-3
CDR3 DNA: TGTGCCAGCAGTTACTTCCCGGGACTAGGGGGAACCTACGAGCAGTACTTC
CDR3 protein: CASSYFPGLGGTYEQYF

J gene: TRBJ1-2
clone size: .
D gene: .
V gene: TRBV18
CDR3 DNA: TGTGCCAGCTCACTTGTCAGGGATAACTATGGCTACACCTTC
CDR3 protein: CASSLVRDNYGYTF

J gene: TRBJ1-2
clone size: .
D gene: .
V gene: TRBV19
CDR3 DNA: TGTGCCAGTAGTATAGATGCGCAGCAATTCTATGGCTACACCTTC
CDR3 protein: CASSIDAQQFYGYTF

J gene: TRBJ1-3
clone size: .
D gene: TRBD1
V gene: TRBV2
CDR3 DNA: TGTGCCAGCAGTAGATCAACAGGGGCTGGAAACACCATATATTTT
CDR3 protein: CASSRSTGAGNTIYF